Below, 2 T cell receptor beta chains from the same sample are listed, as sequenced in a study of CD8 T cells in ankylosing spondylitis. TCRdb redid the calling of the 5' RACE reads with MiXCR, one entry per CDR3 protein. This sample has about 24,000 distinct CDR3 sequences; around 17% occur once, and the top ten carry 25% to 30%. Specimen: blood. The receptors originated from a male donor with ankylosing spondylitis or in good health (not recorded which).

This clonotype was counted a few times. The rearrangement links TRBV19 to TRBJ2-2, with 7 bases identical to TRBD1. Germline V gene lookup returns CDR1 LNHDA and CDR2 SQIVND (reference sequence). After removal of 4 bases from V and 4 bases from J, the junction contained 6 bases not matched to a gene. The CDR3 has 15 residues. CDR3 nucleotide sequence: TGTGCCAGTAGTACCACAGGGGATCGCACCGGGGAGCTGTTTTTT. Translation gives CASSTTGDRTGELFF.

CDR3 in amino acids: CASSLVPTSGGAFLNEQFF. In DNA, the CDR3 is TGTGCCAGCAGCTTAGTGCCCACTAGCGGGGGGGCTTTTCTCAATGAGCAGTTCTTC. The V and J genes are TRBV7-8 and TRBJ2-1; 13 bases line up with TRBD2. With 1 base clipped from V and 6 bases from J, the junction kept 12 bases outside the gene matches. From germline, CDR1 is SGHVS and CDR2 FQNEAQ. This CDR3 region has 19 residues.